Each of the 26 T cell receptor beta chains below was sequenced from the same sample in a study of blood T cell repertoires in COVID-19. The repertoire was sequenced with immunoSEQ multiplex PCR; TCRdb's copy has only in-frame clones and lacks some. The sample yields about 280,000 clones, around 92% seen once. The sample was peripheral blood. These receptors were obtained from a woman aged 30 to 39 with COVID-19, enrolled during active disease.

This chain joins TRBV28 and TRBJ2-3, with TRBD2 matching 11 bases. The CDR3 sequence is 20 residues long. Unmatched junction bases numbered 14, after V lost 3 bases and J lost 0 bases. Germline-derived CDR1 and CDR2 are MDHEN and SYDVKM. This CDR3 reads CASSFVGGTSGDPSTDTQYF. CDR3 coding DNA: TGTGCCAGCAGTTTCGTGGGGGGGACTAGCGGTGACCCTAGCACAGATACGCAGTATTTT. The whole variable domain, remainder taken from reference TRBV28 and TRBJ2-3, is DVKVTQSSRYLVKRTGEKVFLECVQDMDHENMFWYRQDPGLGLRLIYFSYDVKMKEKGDIPEGYSVSREKKERFSLILESASTNQTSMYLCASSFVGGTSGDPSTDTQYFGPGTRLTVL.

This chain joins TRBV2 and TRBJ2-5, with TRBD2 identical over 11 bases. V shed 7 bases, J shed 0 bases, and the junction held 7 bases outside the gene matches. Germline assignment: CDR1 SNHLY and CDR2 FYNNEI. The CDR3 extends over 16 amino acids. This CDR3 is CASKGLAGGNQETQYF. For the CDR3, the DNA is TGTGCCAGCAAAGGGCTAGCGGGGGGAAACCAAGAGACCCAGTACTTC.

This clone was seen only once. This chain joins TRBV5-6 and TRBJ1-2; TRBD1 matches at 7 bases. This CDR3 has 14 residues. With 0 bases clipped from V and 3 bases from J, the junction kept 2 bases outside the gene matches. Per germline, CDR1 SGHDT and CDR2 YYEEEE. CDR3 region: CASSLVTGYYGYTF. The CDR3 DNA reads as TGTGCCAGCAGCTTGGTGACAGGGTACTATGGCTACACCTTC.

The V and J genes are TRBV5-1 and TRBJ2-1, with 9 bases identical to TRBD1. V was clipped by 2 bases and J by 3 bases; unmatched bases: 3. This CDR3 is 15 amino acids long. CDR1 is SGHRS and CDR2 is YFSETQ in the germline V gene. CDR3 protein: CASSFGTGFYNEQFF. The CDR3, as DNA: TGCGCCAGCAGCTTCGGGACAGGGTTCTACAATGAGCAGTTCTTC.

The chain links TRBV29-1 to TRBJ2-1; D possibly corresponds to TRBD2 (5 bases). In germline, CDR1 is SQVTM, CDR2 ANQGSEA. Trimming left V 5 bases short and J 2 bases short, with 13 bases between. The CDR3 is 14 residues long. As DNA, the CDR3 is TGCAGCGTTCCCAAGCGGTCGACCTACAATGAGCAGTTCTTC. Translation gives CSVPKRSTYNEQFF.

This clone was seen a single time. At one of its ends the junction is not consistent with the germline gene, which may arise from a read error. The gene calls are TRBV3-1 (or the pseudogene TRBV3-2) and TRBJ2-1, with 9 bases fitting TRBD2. The CDR3 is 16 residues long. Germline assignment: CDR1 LGHDT and CDR2 YNNKEL (reference sequence). As DNA, the CDR3 is TGTGCCAGCAGCCAAGCAAGAGCGGGGGGCTACAATGAGCGGTTCTTC. As protein: CASSQARAGGYNERFF.

V gene TRBV4-2 combines with J gene TRBJ2-7, with 7 bases matching TRBD1. Trimming at V came to 7 bases and at J to 0 bases, leaving 6 bases not matched to a gene. The V gene's germline CDR1 is LGHNA and CDR2 YNFKEQ. The CDR3 consists of 14 residues. CDR3 nucleotides: TGTGCCAGCAAAGGGACAGCCTCCTCCTACGAGCAGTACTTC. This encodes CASKGTASSYEQYF.

The chain combines TRBV6-4 with TRBJ1-5; no firm D call. Trimming took off 3 bases at V and 5 bases at J, with 8 bases between the two ends. The CDR3 runs to 13 residues. Germline V gene lookup returns CDR1 MRHNA and CDR2 SNTAGT. This CDR3 reads CASSEDKDQPQHF. The CDR3 DNA sequence: TGTGCCAGCAGTGAAGACAAAGATCAGCCCCAGCATTTT.

This clone was seen many times. V and J are TRBV7-9 and TRBJ1-3; D gene ambiguous. The CDR3 totals 13 residues. Germline V CDR1 and CDR2: SEHNR, FQNEAQ (reference sequence). V lost 3 bases and J 3 bases, leaving 6 bases between the germline ends. This CDR3 is CASSLTNGNTIYF. The CDR3 nucleotides are TGTGCCAGCAGCTTGACAAATGGAAACACCATATATTTT.

The gene calls are TRBV20-1 and TRBJ2-7; 7 bases are shared with TRBD1. Germline trimming cut 3 bases from V and 3 bases from J; bases unmatched to any gene: 8. The CDR3 has 14 residues. Germline CDR1 and CDR2: DFQATT and SNEGSKA (reference sequence). CDR3: CSASEETGVYEQYF. The CDR3 DNA reads as TGCAGTGCTAGTGAGGAAACAGGGGTCTACGAGCAGTACTTC.

This clone occurred once. V and J are TRBV2 and TRBJ2-7, with 7 positions matching TRBD2. There are 13 residues in the CDR3. The germline gives CDR1 SNHLY, CDR2 FYNNEI. V was pared by 9 bases and J by 4 bases, with 9 bases of the junction left unmatched. Here the CDR3 reads CARGRGAGYEQYF. The CDR3, as DNA: TGTGCCAGAGGGAGGGGAGCGGGGTACGAGCAGTACTTC.

The V gene is TRBV28, the J gene TRBJ1-5; D remains unclear. The V end lost 1 base, the J end lost 4 bases, and 11 bases lay between the germline ends. The CDR3 extends over 15 amino acids. The germline V gene encodes CDR1 MDHEN and CDR2 SYDVKM. The CDR3, as DNA: TGTGCCAGCAGTTTATCGGACGGAGGGAATCAGCCCCAGCATTTT. This codes for CASSLSDGGNQPQHF.

The chain is built from TRBV5-5 and TRBJ2-7, with D possibly matching TRBD1 (6 bases). Trimming stripped 3 bases from V and 2 bases from J, with 15 bases between. Germline assignment: CDR1 SGHKS and CDR2 YYEKEE (reference sequence). CDR3 length: 15 amino acids. The CDR3 DNA sequence: TGTGCCAGCAGCTCTCGTATAGGGGGAACCTACGAGCAGTACTTC. Encoded protein: CASSSRIGGTYEQYF.

The chain employs TRBV19 and TRBJ1-2; 8 bases map to TRBD1. Germline trimming cut 7 bases from V and 3 bases from J; bases unmatched to any gene: 4. CDR3 size: 13 residues. Germline CDR1 and CDR2: LNHDA and SQIVND (reference sequence). The CDR3: CASNLQGDYGYTF. The CDR3 bases are TGTGCCAGTAACCTACAGGGGGACTATGGCTACACCTTC.

The chain employs TRBV18 and TRBJ1-1; weak D call: TRBD1 (5 bases). Germline CDR1 reads KGHSH; CDR2 reads LQKENI. Trimming took off 3 bases at V and 7 bases at J, with 21 bases between the two ends. The CDR3 is made up of 16 amino acids. This chain's CDR3 is CASSPTQQRPGDEAFF. The CDR3 DNA reads as TGTGCCAGCTCACCGACGCAGCAACGCCCGGGGGATGAAGCTTTCTTT.

The gene calls are TRBV19 and TRBJ2-7; D is ambiguous. The germline V and J ends were trimmed by 5 bases and 3 bases, with 11 bases remaining between them. Germline V lookup: CDR1 LNHDA, CDR2 SQIVND (reference sequence). This CDR3 is built from 13 residues. CDR3 protein: CASSAGPYYEQYF. CDR3 coding DNA: TGTGCCAGTAGTGCTGGGCCTTACTACGAGCAGTACTTC. The full variable domain, rest sourced from reference TRBV19 and TRBJ2-7, is DGGITQSPKYLFRKEGQNVTLSCEQNLNHDAMYWYRQDPGQGLRLIYYSQIVNDFQKGDIAEGYSVSREKKESFPLTVTSAQKNPTAFYLCASSAGPYYEQYFGPGTRLTVT.

This clone was recorded only once. The chain recombines TRBV27 with TRBJ2-3; 12 bases fit TRBD1. V lost 0 bases, J lost 6 bases, and 10 bases stayed unmatched. This CDR3 comprises 18 residues. The V gene's germline CDR1 is MNHEY and CDR2 SMNVEV (reference sequence). CDR3 loop: CASSLSGSGTGGVDTQYF. The DNA for the CDR3 is TGTGCCAGCAGTTTATCGGGATCCGGGACAGGGGGCGTGGATACGCAGTATTTT.

The chain couples TRBV11-3 to TRBJ2-3; D gene unclear. The germline V gene has CDR1 SGHNT and CDR2 YENEEA. CDR3 size: 11 residues. Trimming took off 1 base at V and 6 bases at J, with 2 bases between the two ends. The CDR3 region is CASSLADTQYF. The DNA of the CDR3 is TGTGCCAGCAGCTTAGCTGATACGCAGTATTTT. The full variable domain, rest sourced from reference TRBV11-3 and TRBJ2-3, is EAGVVQSPRYKIIEKKQPVAFWCNPISGHNTLYWYLQNLGQGPELLIRYENEEAVDDSQLPKDRFSAERLKGVDSTLKIQPAELGDSAVYLCASSLADTQYFGPGTRLTVL.

V is TRBV20-1 and J is TRBJ2-7; a weak D match, TRBD1 (5 bases). Germline V gene sequence: CDR1 DFQATT, CDR2 SNEGSKA (reference sequence). V lost 3 bases to trimming and J lost 6 bases, with 15 bases between them. The CDR3 length is 13 residues. The CDR3 reads CSASRQGRGEQYF. CDR3 nucleotides: TGCAGTGCTAGTAGGCAGGGAAGGGGCGAGCAGTACTTC.

This chain connects TRBV27 to TRBJ1-2, with a weak D call TRBD1 (5 bases). With 10 bases removed from V and 2 bases from J, the gap between germline ends came to 20 bases. This CDR3 has 15 amino acids. Germline assignment: CDR1 MNHEY and CDR2 SMNVEV (reference sequence). DNA for the CDR3: TGTGCCACCTACCCCTTGACAGATCGGAACTATGGCTACACCTTC. As protein: CATYPLTDRNYGYTF.

The gene calls are TRBV6-5 and TRBJ1-4; no definite D call. Trimming pared 10 bases from V and 5 bases from J, leaving 17 bases between. Germline V lookup: CDR1 MNHEY, CDR2 SVGAGI. CDR3 length: 14 residues. This chain's CDR3 is CATIPGSRNEKLFF. For the CDR3, the DNA is TGTGCCACCATCCCCGGGTCGCGAAATGAAAAACTGTTTTTT.

V gene TRBV5-4 combines with J gene TRBJ1-1; D is perhaps TRBD1 (6 bases). There are 13 residues in the CDR3. The V and J ends lost 2 bases and 4 bases respectively, with 9 bases between them. The germline V gene has CDR1 SGHNT and CDR2 YYREEE (reference sequence). This CDR3 reads CASSLRGITEAFF. The CDR3 DNA follows: TGTGCCAGCAGCTTAAGGGGGATCACTGAAGCTTTCTTT.

The DNA for the CDR3 is TGTGCCAGCACCACGACAGACAGCTCCTATAATTCACCCCTCCACTTT. This translates into CASTTTDSSYNSPLHF. The rearrangement uses TRBV28 and TRBJ1-6; possibly TRBD1 for D (5 bases). The ends were cut back, 7 bases at V and 0 bases at J, with 13 bases in the middle. The germline V gene has CDR1 MDHEN and CDR2 SYDVKM. The CDR3 runs to 16 residues.

The V and J genes are TRBV7-9 and TRBJ1-6; D is undetermined. The V gene's germline CDR1 is SEHNR and CDR2 FQNEAQ (reference sequence). V shed 3 bases and J shed 0 bases, with 6 bases lying between them. There are 15 residues in the CDR3. The CDR3 region is CASSLGVSYNSPLHF. CDR3 sequence (DNA): TGTGCCAGCAGCTTGGGAGTCTCCTATAATTCACCCCTCCACTTT.

The chain employs TRBV5-1 and TRBJ1-1, with D maybe TRBD1 (5 bases). Trimming took 4 bases from V and 7 from J, leaving 17 bases between them. The CDR3 covers 14 residues. Germline V gene sequence: CDR1 SGHRS, CDR2 YFSETQ. CDR3 DNA: TGCGCCAGCAGCCCACAGGCCATAAGAGGTGAAGCTTTCTTT. It encodes CASSPQAIRGEAFF.

The CDR3 DNA reads as TGTGCCAGCAGCCCCTCCGGGACAGGGGATGAAAAACTGTTTTTT. It specifies CASSPSGTGDEKLFF. The genes are TRBV5-5 and TRBJ1-4, with TRBD1 identical over 10 bases. Germline trimming cut 4 bases from V and 6 bases from J; bases unmatched to any gene: 6. The CDR3 contains 15 residues. Germline V CDR1 and CDR2: SGHKS, YYEKEE (reference sequence).